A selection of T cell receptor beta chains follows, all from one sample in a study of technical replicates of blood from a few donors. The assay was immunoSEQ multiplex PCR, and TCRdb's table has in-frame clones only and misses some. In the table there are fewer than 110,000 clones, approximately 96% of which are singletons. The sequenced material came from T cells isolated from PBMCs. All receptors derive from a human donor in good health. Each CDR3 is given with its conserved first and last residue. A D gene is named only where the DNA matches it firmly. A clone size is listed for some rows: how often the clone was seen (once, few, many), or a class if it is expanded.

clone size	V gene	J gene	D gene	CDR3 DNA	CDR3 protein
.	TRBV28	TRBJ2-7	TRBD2	TGTGCCAGCAGTCTTAGCGGGAGAGGGCCCTACGAGCAGTACTTC	CASSLSGRGPYEQYF
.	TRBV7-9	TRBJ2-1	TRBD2	TGTGCCAGCAGCTCCACACAACTAGCGGGGGTCGACAATGAGCAGTTCTTC	CASSSTQLAGVDNEQFF
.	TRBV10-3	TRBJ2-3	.	TGTGCCATCAGTGAGCCAACCTCGGCAGGTGGGTTCACAGATACGCAGTATTTT	CAISEPTSAGGFTDTQYF
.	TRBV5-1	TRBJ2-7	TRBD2	TGCGCCAGCAGCTTGCGACTAGCGGGGGGTTCCTACGAGCAGTACTTC	CASSLRLAGGSYEQYF
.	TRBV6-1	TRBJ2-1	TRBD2	TGTGCCAGCAGTGGGGGGACTAGCGGGGGGAGAAACAATGAGCAGTTCTTC	CASSGGTSGGRNNEQFF
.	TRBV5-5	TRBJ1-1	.	TGTGCCAGCAGCTACGACAGTATCCCTGAAGCTTTCTTT	CASSYDSIPEAFF
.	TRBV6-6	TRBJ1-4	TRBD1	TGTGCCAGCAGTCAACAGGGGCGCCGTGAAAAACTGTTTTTT	CASSQQGRREKLFF
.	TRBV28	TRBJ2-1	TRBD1	TGTGCCAGCAGTGCGACAGGGTATTACAATGAGCAGTTCTTC	CASSATGYYNEQFF
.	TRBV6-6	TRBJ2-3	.	TGTGCCAGCAGTTCGCGTGGCACAGATACGCAGTATTTT	CASSSRGTDTQYF
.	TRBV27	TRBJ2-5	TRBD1	TGTGCCAGCAGTTTGATGACAGGGTCGGGGGAGACCCAGTACTTC	CASSLMTGSGETQYF
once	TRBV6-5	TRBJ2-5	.	TGTGCCAGCAGTCCGACTGTACAAGAGACCCAGTACTTC	CASSPTVQETQYF
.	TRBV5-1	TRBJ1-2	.	TGCGCCAGCAGTGCCCGGGAGCAGGGCATCGGCTACACCTTC	CASSAREQGIGYTF
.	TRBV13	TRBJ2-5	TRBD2	TGTGCCAGCAGCCCCGCTTCCGGGACTAGCGGGAAAATGCAGACCCAGTACTTC	CASSPASGTSGKMQTQYF
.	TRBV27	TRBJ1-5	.	TGTGCCAGCAGCCTAGGACAGTTTAGCAATCAGCCCCAGCATTTT	CASSLGQFSNQPQHF
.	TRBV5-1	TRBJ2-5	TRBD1	TGCGCCAGCAGCCCAGGACAGGGGGCAGGGGAGACCCAGTACTTC	CASSPGQGAGETQYF
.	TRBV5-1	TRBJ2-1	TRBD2	TGCGCCAGCAGCTTGGAAGCGGGGGGGCTTATTGAGCAGTTCTTC	CASSLEAGGLIEQFF
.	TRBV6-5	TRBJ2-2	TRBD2	TGTGCCAGCAGGCGGGAGCTTACCGGGGAGCTGTTTTTT	CASRRELTGELFF
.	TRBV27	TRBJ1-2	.	TGTGCCAGCACCCAATCATGGTTATTTGCAGGGTTGGCTCCTAACTATGGCTACACCTTC	CASTQSWLFAGLAPNYGYTF
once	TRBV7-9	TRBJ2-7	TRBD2	TGTGCCAGCAGCTTAGATTTAGCGGGAGTTTCATACGAGCAGTACTTC	CASSLDLAGVSYEQYF
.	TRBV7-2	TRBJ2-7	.	TGTGCCAGCAGCCCTGTGGCAGCCTACGAGCAGTACTTC	CASSPVAAYEQYF
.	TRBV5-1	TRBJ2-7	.	TGCGCCAGCAGCTTGGGTGGAGGATACGAGCAGTACTTC	CASSLGGGYEQYF
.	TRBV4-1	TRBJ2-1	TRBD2	TGCGCCAGCAGCCAAGGGGGCGGGAGGTCCTACAATGAGCAGTTCTTC	CASSQGGGRSYNEQFF
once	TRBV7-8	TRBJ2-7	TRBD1	TGTGCCAGCAGCTTACGGACAGGGAACTACGAGCAGTACTTC	CASSLRTGNYEQYF
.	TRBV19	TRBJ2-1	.	TGTGCCAGTAGTATAGTTGGACTTTCCAATGAGCAGTTCTTC	CASSIVGLSNEQFF
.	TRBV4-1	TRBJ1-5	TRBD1	TGCGCCAGCAGCCAAGATTCCCCGGGACAGGGAAATCAGCCCCAGCATTTT	CASSQDSPGQGNQPQHF
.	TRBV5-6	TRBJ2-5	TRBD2	TGTGCCAGCAGCTTGGCCGCGGGGGGGGAGACCCAGTACTTC	CASSLAAGGETQYF
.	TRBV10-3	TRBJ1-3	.	TGTGCCATCAGTGGAGGCAACACCATATATTTT	CAISGGNTIYF
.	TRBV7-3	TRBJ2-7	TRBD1	TGTGCCAGCAGCTTAACGGGACAGGGTGGTAACGAGCAGTACTTC	CASSLTGQGGNEQYF
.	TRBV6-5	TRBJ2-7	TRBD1	TGTGCCAGCAGTTCCCACAGGGGCGAGCAGTACTTC	CASSSHRGEQYF
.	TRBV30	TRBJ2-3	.	TGTGCCTGGAGTGTAAGGCTAGCTAGCACAGATACGCAGTATTTT	CAWSVRLASTDTQYF
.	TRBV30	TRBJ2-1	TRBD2	TGTGCCTGGAGAGGACTAGTCTCCTACAATGAGCAGTTCTTC	CAWRGLVSYNEQFF
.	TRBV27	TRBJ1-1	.	TGTGCCAGCAACCCTTTGGATGGGGCGATGAACACTGAAGCTTTCTTT	CASNPLDGAMNTEAFF
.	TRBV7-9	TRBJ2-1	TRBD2	TGTGCCAGCAGCCATACTAGCGGGAGAAGGAATGAGCAGTTCTTC	CASSHTSGRRNEQFF
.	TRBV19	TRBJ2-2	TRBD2	TGTGCCAGTATGAGTAGCGGGCCAACCGGGGAGCTGTTTTTT	CASMSSGPTGELFF